Each of the 25 T cell receptor beta chains below was sequenced from the same sample in a study of T cell responses to AZD1222 COVID-19 vaccine. Data came from immunoSEQ multiplex PCR; TCRdb stores just in-frame clones and leaves some out. The sample includes about 120,000 clones, 80% to 95% of them seen just once. The source material was peripheral blood, sampled on day 0 of AZD1222 vaccination. Every receptor here comes from an adult in good health.

The rearrangement uses TRBV19 and TRBJ1-2, with D uncertain. From germline, CDR1 is LNHDA and CDR2 SQIVND (reference sequence). This CDR3 is built from 12 residues. V was pared by 7 bases and J by 3 bases, with 9 bases between. The CDR3 DNA reads TGTGCCAGTAAAGGAAATTACTATGGCTACACCTTC. Amino acid sequence: CASKGNYYGYTF. The full variable domain, its missing parts supplied by reference TRBV19 and TRBJ1-2, is DGGITQSPKYLFRKEGQNVTLSCEQNLNHDAMYWYRQDPGQGLRLIYYSQIVNDFQKGDIAEGYSVSREKKESFPLTVTSAQKNPTAFYLCASKGNYYGYTFGSGTRLTVV.

This chain's CDR3 is CASSGGVTADTEAFF. The DNA of the CDR3 is TGCGCCAGCAGCGGGGGGGTTACAGCGGACACTGAAGCTTTCTTT. The chain is built from TRBV5-1 and TRBJ1-1; D might be TRBD1 (5 bases). V lost 4 bases and J 3 bases, leaving 16 bases between the germline ends. Germline CDR1 SGHRS, CDR2 YFSETQ. The CDR3 is 15 residues long.

Comment on this clone: A read error is likely, as this CDR3 ends without the conserved phenylalanine or tryptophan. The DNA is omitted, as the CDR3 cannot be located on it reliably, and the CDR3 follows TCRdb's listing. This rearrangement joins TRBV5-6 to TRBJ1-2. Germline-derived CDR1 and CDR2 are SGHDT and YYEEEE. With termini counted, the CDR3 has 9 amino acids. The CDR3 loop is CASSLGGAV.

V and J are TRBV4-1 and TRBJ2-1; 11 positions agree with TRBD2. CDR1 MGHRA and CDR2 YSYEKL come from the germline V gene. V gave up 1 base and J gave up 8 bases; unmatched junction bases: 7. This CDR3 contains 16 residues. The CDR3 spells CASSQGSGGVDYEQFF. The CDR3 DNA follows: TGCGCCAGCAGCCAAGGTAGCGGGGGGGTTGACTATGAGCAGTTCTTC.

J is TRBJ2-7 and V is TRBV10-1; D gene uncertain. CDR3 size: 14 residues. The germline V and J ends were trimmed by 3 bases and 0 bases, with 9 bases remaining between them. CDR1 is WNHNN, CDR2 SYGVQD, per germline (reference sequence). The CDR3 reads CASSDGLLSYEQYF. The CDR3 bases are TGCGCCAGCAGTGATGGGCTACTCTCCTACGAGCAGTACTTC.

This chain joins TRBV27 and TRBJ2-3; D might be TRBD1 (5 bases). V lost 6 bases and J 5 bases, leaving 24 bases between the germline ends. The CDR3 contains 17 residues. Germline V gives CDR1 MNHEY, CDR2 SMNVEV (reference sequence). CDR3 coding DNA: TGTGCCAGCAGGTCTTCAATATACAGGAGCCCTAGAGATACGCAGTATTTT. It yields the protein CASRSSIYRSPRDTQYF.

The chain couples TRBV7-9 to TRBJ2-1; 8 positions agree with TRBD1. The CDR3 is 17 residues long. Germline V gives CDR1 SEHNR, CDR2 FQNEAQ (reference sequence). J gave up 0 bases and V 5 bases, and 9 bases lay outside the gene matches. In DNA form, the CDR3 reads TGTGCCAGCAGCCTAGGGGACAGGTCGAGCTCCTACAATGAGCAGTTCTTC. Translated: CASSLGDRSSSYNEQFF.

The chain combines TRBV3-1 (or the pseudogene TRBV3-2) with TRBJ1-3, with 8 bases lining up with TRBD1. Trimming took 1 base from V and 6 from J; bases not matched to a gene: 5. Germline CDR1 is LGHDT and CDR2 is YNNKEL (reference sequence). This CDR3 spans 15 amino acids. The DNA for the CDR3 is TGTGCCAGCAGCCAAGGGACAGGGTTCGCAAACACCATATATTTT. This sequence encodes CASSQGTGFANTIYF.

The V gene is TRBV2, the J gene TRBJ1-2, with 7 nucleotides matching TRBD1. CDR1 is SNHLY and CDR2 is FYNNEI in the germline V gene. J lost 8 bases, V lost 6 bases, and 15 bases had no gene match. The CDR3 sequence is 15 residues long. The CDR3 DNA sequence: TGTGCCAGCAGCCTTATACAGGGGACGTCTTACGGCTACACCTTC. Its protein product is CASSLIQGTSYGYTF.

This chain links TRBV6-5 with TRBJ1-1, with 7 nucleotides matching TRBD1. V lost 0 bases, J lost 4 bases, and 8 bases stayed unmatched. Germline V lookup: CDR1 MNHEY, CDR2 SVGAGI. The CDR3 spans 16 residues. CDR3 sequence reads: CASSYSGQLFSTEAFF. The CDR3 nucleotides are TGTGCCAGCAGTTACTCGGGACAGCTTTTTTCCACTGAAGCTTTCTTT.

The rearrangement joins TRBV6-5 to TRBJ2-4; 7 bases line up with TRBD1. This CDR3 region has 14 residues. Trimming at V came to 6 bases and at J to 6 bases, leaving 8 bases not matched to a gene. The germline V gene encodes CDR1 MNHEY and CDR2 SVGAGI. The CDR3 bases are TGTGCCAGCAGATCGACAGGGCGAGGAAACATTCAGTACTTC. Its protein product is CASRSTGRGNIQYF.

The V gene is TRBV28, the J gene TRBJ1-6; D ambiguous. The CDR3 contains 15 residues. V was shortened by 3 bases and J by 7 bases, with 13 bases between the two germline ends. Germline loops: CDR1 MDHEN, CDR2 SYDVKM. This CDR3 is CASSLGLLGNSPLHF. CDR3 nucleotides: TGTGCCAGCAGTTTGGGCCTACTTGGAAATTCACCCCTCCACTTT.

The chain links TRBV12-3 or TRBV12-4 to TRBJ1-5; no reliable D call. This CDR3 has 13 amino acids. Trimming removed 4 bases at V and 7 bases at J, with 11 bases between. CDR3 coding DNA: TGTGCCAGCAGTTCGGTTTTCGGGCAGCCCCAGCATTTT. It encodes CASSSVFGQPQHF.

This sequence joins TRBV28 and TRBJ2-7; tentative D call: TRBD2 (7 bases). The germline CDR1 and CDR2 sequences are MDHEN and SYDVKM. The V and J ends lost 9 bases and 6 bases respectively, with 18 bases between them. The CDR3 spans 13 residues. CDR3 loop: CASMRGGLSEQYF. The CDR3 coding sequence is TGTGCCAGTATGAGGGGGGGGCTCAGCGAGCAGTACTTC.

The V gene is TRBV5-1, the J gene TRBJ2-5, with D possibly being TRBD1 or TRBD2 (7 bases each). Trimming left V 4 bases short and J 5 bases short, with 21 bases between. The CDR3 covers 16 residues. CDR1 is SGHRS and CDR2 is YFSETQ in the germline V gene. In DNA, the CDR3 is TGCGCCAGCAGCCCCAGGGGGGCGGGAGTTACGGAGACCCAGTACTTC. It encodes CASSPRGAGVTETQYF.

The chain links TRBV7-6 to TRBJ1-2, with no clear D. The ends were cut back, 5 bases at V and 5 bases at J, with 6 bases in the middle. The CDR3 is 11 residues long. Per the germline V gene, CDR1 is SGHVS and CDR2 is FNYEAQ. CDR3 protein: CASSPLYGYTF. As DNA, the CDR3 is TGTGCCAGCAGCCCCCTTTATGGCTACACCTTC.

J is TRBJ1-5 and V is TRBV7-8, with unresolved D. There are 14 residues in the CDR3. Germline V gene data show CDR1 as SGHVS and CDR2 as FQNEAQ. V was clipped by 5 bases and J by 7 bases, with 15 bases between them. This CDR3 reads CASSPQARGQPQHF. CDR3 DNA sequence: TGTGCCAGCAGCCCCCAGGCCCGTGGGCAGCCCCAGCATTTT.

This chain links TRBV19 with TRBJ1-2, with TRBD1 identical over 8 bases. The CDR3 is made up of 14 amino acids. V dropped 4 bases and J dropped 6; count of bases not matched to a gene: 7. Germline lookup yields CDR1 LNHDA and CDR2 SQIVND (reference sequence). CDR3 residues: CASSTRTGQDGYTF. In DNA, the CDR3 is TGTGCCAGTAGTACCCGGACAGGGCAGGATGGCTACACCTTC.

The V call is TRBV30, the J call TRBJ1-6, with D hard to call. With 4 bases removed from V and 6 bases from J, the gap between germline ends came to 13 bases. Looked up from germline, CDR1 is GTSNPN and CDR2 is SVGIG (reference sequence). CDR3 length: 14 residues. In nucleotides, the CDR3 is TGTGCCTGGATATCGGGCAGCGTTAATTCACCCCTCCACTTT. Protein sequence: CAWISGSVNSPLHF.

The V and J genes are TRBV11-1 and TRBJ2-1; 9 bases are a match to TRBD1. Losses at the gene ends were 6 bases for V and 5 bases for J; bases not matched to a gene: 8. The germline V gene encodes CDR1 SGHAT and CDR2 FQDESV (reference sequence). This CDR3 region has 15 residues. The CDR3 nucleotides are TGTGCCAGCAGAGGACAGGGGCTTAGGAACAATGAGCAGTTCTTC. Its translation is CASRGQGLRNNEQFF. Based on the CDR3 plus reference TRBV11-1 and TRBJ2-1, the full variable domain is EAEVAQSPRYKITEKSQAVAFWCDPISGHATLYWYRQILGQGPELLVQFQDESVVDDSQLPKDRFSAERLKGVDSTLKIQPAELGDSAMYLCASRGQGLRNNEQFFGPGTRLTVL.

The table lists this clone with a count of one. This rearrangement joins TRBV11-2 to TRBJ1-3; tentative D call: TRBD1 (6 bases). The CDR3 runs to 13 residues. The V gene's germline CDR1 is SGHAT and CDR2 FQNNGV. Deletions cut 5 bases from V and 8 bases from J, with 13 bases between. The CDR3: CASSPRGADTIYF. The CDR3 bases are TGTGCCAGCAGCCCACGGGGGGCGGACACCATATATTTT.

A single count supports this clone. The chain has TRBV7-9 and TRBJ1-1; unclear D gene. Germline CDR1 SEHNR, CDR2 FQNEAQ (reference sequence). The ends were cut back, 1 base at V and 5 bases at J, with 11 bases in the middle. The CDR3 loop spans 14 amino acids. The CDR3 protein is CASSLVRLGTEAFF. The CDR3 DNA is TGTGCCAGCAGCTTAGTCAGGTTGGGTACTGAAGCTTTCTTT.

The chain is built from TRBV13 and TRBJ2-7, with TRBD1 matching 12 bases. This CDR3 region has 16 residues. Trimming cost V 1 base and J 5 bases; bases outside gene matches: 6. Germline values: CDR1 PRHDT, CDR2 FYEKMQ (reference sequence). CDR3 amino acids: CASSLAWGTGGHEQYF. DNA of the CDR3: TGTGCCAGCAGCTTAGCTTGGGGGACAGGGGGCCACGAGCAGTACTTC.

The CDR3 loop reads CASRNTGFSGNTIYF. As DNA, the CDR3 is TGTGCCAGCAGGAACACAGGTTTCTCTGGAAACACCATATATTTT. The gene calls are TRBV6-5 and TRBJ1-3, with D tentatively TRBD1 (5 bases). The CDR3 is made up of 15 amino acids. Germline V gene lookup returns CDR1 MNHEY and CDR2 SVGAGI. The V end was cut by 6 bases, the J end by 0 bases, with 12 bases between.

V gene TRBV9 combines with J gene TRBJ1-1, with D uncertain. The CDR3 spans 15 residues. Germline CDR1 SGDLS, CDR2 YYNGEE. Trimming pared 1 base from V and 5 bases from J, leaving 15 bases between. This chain's CDR3 is CASSVSQGGGTEAFF. In DNA form, the CDR3 reads TGTGCCAGCAGCGTAAGCCAAGGCGGAGGTACTGAAGCTTTCTTT.